In its sample, the clone carrying this TCR beta chain was seen many times. TCRdb reanalyzed the PCR reads via MiXCR. The sample contains some 19,000 clones, less than 40% of which appear only once. The germline V gene has CDR1 SQVTM and CDR2 ANQGSEA. V was shortened by 5 bases and J by 1 base, with 14 bases between the two germline ends. CDR3 length: 14 amino acids. Prior to thyroid surgery, none of the patients had received any treatment. The data were taken from a study of metastatic and nonmetastatic thyroid tumors. As for the study in general: Patients with malignant and benign thyroid disease provided blood and tumor or nodule tissue, whose repertoires were compared.

This TCR was sampled from a female donor with papillary thyroid cancer or a benign thyroid nodule (not recorded which). Some clones in this sample may be carry-over from other donors' samples. The rearrangement joins TRBV29-1 to TRBJ2-5; no clear D. The source material was tumor tissue. CDR3 bases: TGCAGCGTTAGACCCTGGCCATCCCAAGAGACCCAGTACTTC. Protein sequence: CSVRPWPSQETQYF.